The TCR beta chain under discussion was sequenced for a study of shared clonotypes between healthy human individuals (dated by TCRdb to about 2020). Context from the whole study: A couple of women and three men aged 18 to 49 years were included in the cohort. To estimate repertoire size and how much clonotypes are shared between individuals, the study performed deep sequencing of blood TCR repertoires from about five healthy adults. Between about 0.85 and 8.9 billion PBMCs per donor were obtained by leukapheresis. Different laboratories and diverse techniques were used to prepare libraries and sequence TCR repertoires, to increase sequencing depth and limit assay-specific biases. Per donor, three plates each were used for CD4 naive and CD4 memory, two for CD8 naive, and one for CD8 memory. Study-level results and caveats: Based on pairwise subsampling, the degree of clonotype sharing among donors was expected to be affected by sequencing depth. Because the study included a small number of donors, the genetic and exposure-history diversity represented was limited. Sampling was restricted to blood, and TCR repertoires in tissue are likely to differ from TCR repertoires in blood. Higher generation probabilities were observed for clonotypes shared by all four sorted-subset donors than for non-shared clonotypes. Naive subsets generally had larger estimated clonotype richness than memory subsets. About 4.5% of naive CD4, 3.5% of naive CD8, approximately 2% of memory CD4, and less than 0.45% of memory CD8 clonotypes were shared across several donors. Even with the large sequencing depth, rarefaction of the sorted-subset datasets indicated that sequencing was incomplete.

Using the deep immunoSEQ assay, multiplex PCR amplified TCR CDR3 regions from genomic DNA. Extracted genomic DNA from each cell subset was spread evenly across all wells of several immunoSEQ 96-well plates, with each plate serving as a replicate. For sorted subsets, each replicate PCR was loaded with 200 ng genomic DNA, equivalent to 30,000 or so T cell genomes. The purified libraries were quantified using a Qubit 3.0 fluorometer, sized with a Bioanalyzer 2100, and then quantified again using the KAPA Library Quantification kit. A separate single-read 150-cycle Illumina NextSeq 550 flow cell was used to sequence each immunoSEQ 96-well plate. The source study handled its data this way. Because the immunoSEQ output held only junctional sequences and lacked quality scores, the filtering could not match the filtering applied to full-length reads. Sequences were annotated with PyIR, a Python wrapper for IgBLAST v1.9, and V/J genes and CDR3 were assigned using IMGT germline references. Any read was removed if the V/J assignment was weak (E-value above 1e-6), the CDR3 was missing, or the read contained stop codons, out-of-frame junctions, or ambiguous translated residues. V3J clonotypes were defined as sequences sharing an identical inferred V gene, J gene, and CDR3 amino acid sequence. The percentage overlap between two repertoires was calculated by dividing the number of shared unique clonotypes by the size of the smaller repertoire. Richness of each repertoire was evaluated using RTK rarefaction, the Chao1 estimator, and Recon v2.1 estimates of unobserved clonotypes. Generation probabilities were computed with OLGA for all TCRbeta clonotypes obtained by the gDNA method from a handful of donors. As stored in TCRdb, this immuneACCESS dataset retains in-frame rearrangements with V and J assigned. A fraction of the clones does not appear; measured against another copy, unresolved V genes explain less than half of the discrepancy, and the remainder lacks a known reason. The DNA was the basis for D and trimming; V, J and clone size are from that table. This sample has about 2 million clones in its table, and about 95% of those were observed once. 0.13% of the sample is taken by the ten largest.

A note on this clone: Its antigen remains undetermined. No much larger clone exists at a distance of one base, and base qualities are not known.

The donors were healthy, HIV-negative adults who had no recently reported acute infections or vaccinations. Only Caucasian adults living in Nashville, Tennessee, USA were represented among the donors. CD4+ T cells were enriched through magnetic negative selection, after which naive cells were positively selected on CD45RA and the remaining negative fraction served as the memory subset. Blood was collected by leukapheresis, and PBMCs were isolated by Ficoll-Histopaque density gradient centrifugation and then cryopreserved in liquid nitrogen vapor phase. Analytical flow cytometry was used to check the purity and quantity of each magnetically sorted T cell population. Genomic DNA was isolated from every sorted fraction and measured by UV absorbance on a Nanodrop 2000c. Sequenced material: naive CD4+ T cells sorted from blood. The cell subset or site label, read with the paper, signifies: CD45RA+ positively selected. The receptor's source is a man between 18 and 35 years old in good health.

At the DNA level, the sequence is TGTGCCAGCAGCTTAGATGTCTTCTATGGCTACACCTTC. This yields the protein CASSLDVFYGYTF. The sequence is built from TRBV11-2 and TRBJ1-2, with the D gene uncertain. CDR1 and CDR2 (SGHAT, FQNNGV) derive from the germline V gene. From cysteine to phenylalanine, the CDR3 is 13 amino acids long. The retained sequence is limited to the CDR3, 39 bases, with the frame set at the first base. Trimming takes 0 bases from V and 4 bases from J, and the germline ends sit 6 bases apart.